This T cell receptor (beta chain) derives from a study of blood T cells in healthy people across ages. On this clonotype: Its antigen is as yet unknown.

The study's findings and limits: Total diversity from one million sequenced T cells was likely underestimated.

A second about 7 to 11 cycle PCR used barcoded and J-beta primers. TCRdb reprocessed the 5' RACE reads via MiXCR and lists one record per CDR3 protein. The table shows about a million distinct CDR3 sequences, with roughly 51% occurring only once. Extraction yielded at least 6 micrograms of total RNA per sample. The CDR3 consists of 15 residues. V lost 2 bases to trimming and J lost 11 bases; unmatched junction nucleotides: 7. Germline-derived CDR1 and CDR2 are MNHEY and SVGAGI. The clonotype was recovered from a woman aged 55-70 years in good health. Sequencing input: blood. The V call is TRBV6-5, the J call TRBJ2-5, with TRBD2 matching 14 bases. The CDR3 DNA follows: TGTGCCAGCAGTTACGGGACTAGCGGGAGCAATGAGCAGTACTTC. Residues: CASSYGTSGSNEQYF.